Here is one T cell receptor (beta chain) with its context. Its specificity is unknown. Clones were sequenced by immunoSEQ multiplex PCR, and TCRdb holds only the in-frame ones, with some missing. The sample has about 48,000 clones; approximately 80% are singletons. This entry belongs to a study of T cells in localized non-small cell lung cancer. Overall study results and limits: Elevated blood T cell density was associated with longer overall survival. Tumor trailed uninvolved adjacent lung in T cell clonality, which peaked there. Appearances in adjacent lung were noted for a median 57 of the top 100 tumor clones.

The CDR3 contains 15 residues. Trimming removed 5 bases from V and 0 bases from J; junction bases left unmatched: 7. In germline, CDR1 is MNHNS, CDR2 SASEGT. The sequence derives from a man aged 35-69 years with stage I squamous cell lung carcinoma. This chain uses TRBV6-1 with TRBJ2-7; 7 bases map to TRBD1. Sequenced here: peripheral blood, sampled before any cancer treatment. CDR3 nucleotide sequence: TGTGCCAGCAGTAGAGAGACAGGGTCCTCCTACGAGCAGTACTTC. Protein sequence: CASSRETGSSYEQYF.